One and the same sample provided the 12 T cell receptor beta chains below, sequenced in a study of cytomegalovirus exposure and HLA in healthy donors. With 60 Vbeta and 13 Jbeta primers, the PCR was carried out. Produced via immunoSEQ multiplex PCR; TCRdb's table is partial and in-frame only. This sample has fewer than 150,000 clones, with around 82% found just once. The sequencing sample was made of PBMCs. These receptors came from a woman between 40 and 50 years old in good health and CMV-seropositive.

V is TRBV5-1 and J is TRBJ2-3, with no clear D. Germline values: CDR1 SGHRS, CDR2 YFSETQ. V was trimmed by 3 bases and J by 6 bases, leaving 14 bases between them. This CDR3 is built from 14 residues. Here the CDR3 reads CASSSGLGADTQYF. The CDR3 bases are TGCGCCAGCAGCTCTGGTCTTGGAGCCGATACGCAGTATTTT. The entire variable domain, with the rest obtained from reference TRBV5-1 and TRBJ2-3, is as follows: KAGVTQTPRYLIKTRGQQVTLSCSPISGHRSVSWYQQTPGQGLQFLFEYFSETQRNKGNFPGRFSGRQFSNSRSEMNVSTLELGDSALYLCASSSGLGADTQYFGPGTRLTVL.

The V and J genes are TRBV7-2 and TRBJ2-1; TRBD2 matches at 13 bases. Unmatched junction bases numbered 10, after V lost 1 base and J lost 10 bases. CDR1 is SGHTA and CDR2 is FQGNSA in the germline V gene. The CDR3 runs to 17 residues. This chain's CDR3 is CASSLEPYTSGGEEQFF. In DNA form, the CDR3 reads TGTGCCAGCAGCTTAGAACCCTATACTAGCGGGGGGGAAGAGCAGTTCTTC.

The rearrangement links TRBV9 to TRBJ1-2; D might be TRBD1 (6 bases). The CDR3 extends over 13 amino acids. V was shortened by 1 base and J by 5 bases, with 9 bases between the two germline ends. Germline CDR1 SGDLS, CDR2 YYNGEE. Here the CDR3 reads CASSVSQGYGYTF. The DNA of the CDR3 is TGTGCCAGCAGCGTATCACAGGGATATGGCTACACCTTC.

CDR3 coding DNA: TGTGCCAGCAGCCAACTAGCGGGAGATTGGGCCTACAATGAGCAGTTCTTC. Translating gives CASSQLAGDWAYNEQFF. The genes are TRBV7-9 and TRBJ2-1; 11 bases align to TRBD2. Germline-derived CDR1 and CDR2 are SEHNR and FQNEAQ (reference sequence). CDR3 length: 17 amino acids. With V trimmed by 5 bases and J by 2 bases, 8 bases remained unmatched.

The rearrangement uses TRBV25-1 and TRBJ2-3; no reliable D call. The CDR3 runs 13 residues. Germline assignment: CDR1 MGHDK and CDR2 SYGVNS. Trimming shortened V by 4 bases and J by 3 bases, and 8 bases separated the two germline ends. CDR3 in amino acids: CASSVVRTDTQYF. Written as DNA, the CDR3 is TGTGCCAGCAGTGTTGTCAGAACAGATACGCAGTATTTT.

The chain couples TRBV5-8 to TRBJ1-3; no reliable D call. This CDR3 comprises 15 residues. CDR1 is SGHTS and CDR2 is YDEGEE in the germline V gene. V was trimmed by 3 bases and J by 0 bases, leaving 10 bases between them. CDR3 region: CASSSAGLSGNTIYF. DNA for the CDR3: TGTGCCAGCAGCTCGGCAGGACTCTCTGGAAACACCATATATTTT.

This clone occurred once. The CDR3 region has the DNA TGTGCCAGCAGTGAATTAAGCGTCGGAGGCTACACCTTC. Amino acids: CASSELSVGGYTF. The rearrangement joins TRBV6-5 to TRBJ1-2, with no clear D. Germline V lookup: CDR1 MNHEY, CDR2 SVGAGI. The CDR3 length is 13 residues. V was trimmed by 5 bases and J by 8 bases, leaving 15 bases between them.

This chain links TRBV6-1 with TRBJ2-7; D might be TRBD2 (6 bases). CDR1 is MNHNS and CDR2 is SASEGT in the germline V gene. V lost 5 bases to trimming and J lost 0 bases, with 14 bases between them. This CDR3 has 15 amino acids. CDR3: CASSSRDSHSYEQYF. The CDR3 DNA follows: TGTGCCAGCAGTAGCCGGGACTCCCACTCCTACGAGCAGTACTTC.

The V gene is TRBV11-3, the J gene TRBJ2-1; TRBD2 matches 8 bases. Germline V gene sequence: CDR1 SGHNT, CDR2 YENEEA. With V trimmed by 0 bases and J by 4 bases, 5 bases remained unmatched. The CDR3 sequence is 16 residues long. CDR3 region: CASSLDQASGYNEQFF. DNA of the CDR3: TGTGCCAGCAGCTTAGATCAGGCTAGCGGGTACAATGAGCAGTTCTTC. The full variable domain, with the rest looked up from reference TRBV11-3 and TRBJ2-1, is EAGVVQSPRYKIIEKKQPVAFWCNPISGHNTLYWYLQNLGQGPELLIRYENEEAVDDSQLPKDRFSAERLKGVDSTLKIQPAELGDSAVYLCASSLDQASGYNEQFFGPGTRLTVL.

The CDR3 DNA reads as TGTGCCAGTAAGGACGGGAGGAGTCCAGATACGCAGTATTTT. This gives the protein CASKDGRSPDTQYF. The chain carries TRBV19 and TRBJ2-3, with 7 bases that match TRBD2. J was trimmed by 4 bases and V by 7 bases; bases with no gene match: 8. The CDR3 runs to 14 residues. CDR1 LNHDA and CDR2 SQIVND come from the germline V gene (reference sequence).

This clone was observed a single time. The chain employs TRBV7-2 and TRBJ2-7; D is perhaps TRBD2 (6 bases). The CDR3 is made up of 15 amino acids. Germline V gives CDR1 SGHTA, CDR2 FQGNSA. The V end lost 5 bases, the J end lost 7 bases, and 21 bases lay between the germline ends. The CDR3 region is CASSRDSHSTGEQYF. The DNA of the CDR3 is TGTGCCAGCAGCCGGGACTCTCACTCTACGGGGGAGCAGTACTTC.

The rearrangement links TRBV18 to TRBJ1-1; D is undetermined. V lost 4 bases and J 1 base, leaving 10 bases between the germline ends. Per germline, CDR1 KGHSH and CDR2 LQKENI. The CDR3 runs 14 residues. This CDR3 reads CASSLARQNTEAFF. The CDR3 DNA is TGTGCCAGCTCACTAGCGAGACAGAACACTGAAGCTTTCTTT.